This paragraph covers one T cell receptor beta chain sequence. This CDR3 has 14 residues. Looked up from germline, CDR1 is SGHAT and CDR2 is FQNNGV. The V and J ends lost 5 bases and 4 bases respectively, with 14 bases between them. The source of the sample is a study of molecular identifiers for immune sequencing clone quantification. MiXCR, run by TCRdb on the PCR reads, gives a single entry per CDR3 protein. Here the sample spans about 97,000 distinct CDR3 sequences, 20% to 30% being singletons. The chain couples TRBV11-2 to TRBJ2-5, with a possible D match to TRBD2 (6 bases). The TCR originated in a human donor in good health. Some libraries in this study had Jurkat cell RNA spiked in. The sample comprised naive CD8+ T cells from blood, with Jurkat cell RNA spiked in. Subset here: FACS-sorted CD8+CD4-CCR7+CD45RA+ naive T cells. The CDR3 here is CASSVLTRTETQYF. The CDR3 bases are TGTGCCAGCAGCGTTTTGACTAGAACAGAGACCCAGTACTTC.